The present entry profiles one T cell receptor beta chain with its context. These data are taken from a study of blood T cell repertoires in COVID-19. Overall study: In each case, the material was cDNA or gDNA derived from T cells, B-cell-depleted T cells, or PBMCs.

Profiling relied on immunoSEQ multiplex PCR, and the TCRdb table lists in-frame clones only, not all of them. The sample contains 310,000 or so clones, 90% of which appear only once. The sample comprised PBMCs or T cells enriched from blood (not recorded which). The TCR comes from a woman younger than 45 who had recovered from COVID-19.

The CDR3: CASSLILTSGRFDTQYF. DNA of the CDR3: TGTGCCAGCAGCTTGATCCTGACTAGCGGGAGGTTTGATACGCAGTATTTT. The chain employs TRBV5-6 and TRBJ2-3, with 13 bases matching TRBD2. There are 17 residues in the CDR3. Germline V gene data show CDR1 as SGHDT and CDR2 as YYEEEE. J was trimmed by 6 bases and V by 1 base; bases with no gene match: 8.